This note documents a single T cell receptor beta chain sequence. No antigen is known for it. The germline V gene has CDR1 LNHDA and CDR2 SQIVND (reference sequence). The CDR3 is made up of 15 amino acids. Trimming removed 2 bases at V and 7 bases at J, with 12 bases between. This specimen comes from a study of T-cell memory formation after mild COVID-19. Study-level background: Across donors, TCR clusters were largely donor specific. Overall study findings and caveats: Pre-infection memory showed some responding clones, and this suggested that cross-reactive memory joined. CD4/CD8 balance characterized clones contracting day 15 to 85, and CD4+ skew characterized later expanders. The authors left the SARS-CoV-2 specificity of second-wave clones peaking on day 37 unconfirmed.

TCRdb fed the 5' RACE reads into MiXCR, producing one record per CDR3 protein. The top ten clones hold 20% to 25% of a sample with some 450,000 distinct CDR3 sequences, about a sixth of them seen once. The sequenced sample was PBMCs or a T cell subset sorted from them (not recorded which). This receptor was obtained from a man younger than 35 who had mild COVID-19 (a few samples of this study predate the infection). Cell type and time point are not known. The chain joins TRBV19 to TRBJ1-6; D unresolved. The DNA of the CDR3 is TGTGCCAGTAGTATATACGCATCCGAGAATTCACCCCTCCACTTT. Translated, it gives CASSIYASENSPLHF.